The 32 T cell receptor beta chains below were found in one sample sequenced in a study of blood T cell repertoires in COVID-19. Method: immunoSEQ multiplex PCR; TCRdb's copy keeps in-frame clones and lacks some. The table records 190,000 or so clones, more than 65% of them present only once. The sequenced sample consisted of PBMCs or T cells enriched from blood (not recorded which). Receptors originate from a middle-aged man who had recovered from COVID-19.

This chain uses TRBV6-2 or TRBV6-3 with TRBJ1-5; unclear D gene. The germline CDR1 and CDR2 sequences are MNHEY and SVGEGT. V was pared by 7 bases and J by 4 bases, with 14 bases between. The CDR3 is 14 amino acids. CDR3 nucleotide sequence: TGTGCCAGCAATTATGGAGGCACAAATCAGCCCCAGCATTTT. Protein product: CASNYGGTNQPQHF.

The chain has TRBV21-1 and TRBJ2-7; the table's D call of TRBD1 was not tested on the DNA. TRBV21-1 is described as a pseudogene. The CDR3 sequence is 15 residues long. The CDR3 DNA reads TGTGCCAGCAGCAAAAAGCGGACAGGGGCGGACGAGCAGTACTTC. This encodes CASSKKRTGADEQYF.

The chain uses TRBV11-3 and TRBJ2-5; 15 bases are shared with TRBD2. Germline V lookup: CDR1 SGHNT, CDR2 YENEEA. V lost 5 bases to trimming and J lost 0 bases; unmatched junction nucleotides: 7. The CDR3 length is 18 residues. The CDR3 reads CASSPGLAGGPNQETQYF. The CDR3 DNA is TGTGCCAGCAGCCCGGGACTAGCGGGGGGCCCGAACCAAGAGACCCAGTACTTC.

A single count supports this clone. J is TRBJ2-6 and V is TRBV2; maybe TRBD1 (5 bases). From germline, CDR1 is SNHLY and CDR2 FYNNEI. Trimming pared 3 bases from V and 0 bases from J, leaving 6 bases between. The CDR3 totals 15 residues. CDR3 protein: CASSDGASGANVLTF. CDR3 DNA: TGTGCCAGCAGTGATGGGGCCTCTGGGGCCAACGTCCTGACTTTC.

CDR3 bases: TGTGCCAGCAGCTTAGGCCACGGGGGGCGAGGTACTGAAGCTTTCTTT. Amino acids: CASSLGHGGRGTEAFF. V is TRBV7-9 and J is TRBJ1-1; possible D gene TRBD1, 6 bases. This CDR3 is 16 amino acids long. Germline loops: CDR1 SEHNR, CDR2 FQNEAQ (reference sequence). V lost 1 base and J 5 bases, leaving 17 bases between the germline ends.

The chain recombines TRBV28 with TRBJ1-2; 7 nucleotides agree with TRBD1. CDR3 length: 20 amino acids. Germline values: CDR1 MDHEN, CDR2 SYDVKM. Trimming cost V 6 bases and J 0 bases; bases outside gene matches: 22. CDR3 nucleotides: TGTGCCAGCAGCTCCCCCCCCCGTTTATTGGAGGGGGCGTCTAACTATGGCTACACCTTC. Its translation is CASSSPPRLLEGASNYGYTF.

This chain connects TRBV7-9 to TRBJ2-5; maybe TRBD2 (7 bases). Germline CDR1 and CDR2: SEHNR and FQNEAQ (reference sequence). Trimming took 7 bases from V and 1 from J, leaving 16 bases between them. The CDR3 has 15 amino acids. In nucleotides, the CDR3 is TGTGCCAGCACCCGGGCGGGGGCCTTCCAAGAGACCCAGTACTTC. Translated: CASTRAGAFQETQYF.

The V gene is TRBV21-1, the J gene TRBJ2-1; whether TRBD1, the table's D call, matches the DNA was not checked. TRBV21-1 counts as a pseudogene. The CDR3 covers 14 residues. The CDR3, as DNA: TGTGCCAGCACTTCAGGGCAATCCTACAATGAGCAGTTCTTC. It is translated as CASTSGQSYNEQFF.

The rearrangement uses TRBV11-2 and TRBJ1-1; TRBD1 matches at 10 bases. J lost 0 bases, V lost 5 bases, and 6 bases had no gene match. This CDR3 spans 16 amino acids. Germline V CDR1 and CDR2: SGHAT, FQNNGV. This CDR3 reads CASSPGQGFMNTEAFF. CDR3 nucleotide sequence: TGTGCCAGCAGCCCGGGACAGGGGTTCATGAACACTGAAGCTTTCTTT.

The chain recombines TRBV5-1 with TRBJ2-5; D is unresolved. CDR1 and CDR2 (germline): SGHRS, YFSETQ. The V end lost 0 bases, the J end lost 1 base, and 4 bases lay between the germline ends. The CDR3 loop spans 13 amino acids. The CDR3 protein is CASSLGGQETQYF. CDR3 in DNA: TGCGCCAGCAGCTTGGGCGGCCAAGAGACCCAGTACTTC.

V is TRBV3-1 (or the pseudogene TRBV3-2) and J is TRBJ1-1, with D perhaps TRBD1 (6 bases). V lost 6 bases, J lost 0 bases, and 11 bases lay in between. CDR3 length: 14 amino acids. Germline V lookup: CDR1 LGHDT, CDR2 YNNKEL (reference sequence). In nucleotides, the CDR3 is TGTGCCAGCAGGGGCGGGGGCATGAACACTGAAGCTTTCTTT. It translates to CASRGGGMNTEAFF.

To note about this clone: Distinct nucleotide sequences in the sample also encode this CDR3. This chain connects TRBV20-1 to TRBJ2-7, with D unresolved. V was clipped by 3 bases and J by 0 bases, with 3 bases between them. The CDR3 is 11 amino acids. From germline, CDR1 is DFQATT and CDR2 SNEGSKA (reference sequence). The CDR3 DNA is TGCAGTGCTAGCGTCTCCTACGAGCAGTACTTC. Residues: CSASVSYEQYF.

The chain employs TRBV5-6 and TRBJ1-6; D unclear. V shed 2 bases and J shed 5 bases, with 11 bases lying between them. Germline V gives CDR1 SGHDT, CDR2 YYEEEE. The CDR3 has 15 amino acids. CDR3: CASSFYPGDNSPLHF. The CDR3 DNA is TGTGCCAGCAGCTTTTATCCGGGAGATAATTCACCCCTCCACTTT. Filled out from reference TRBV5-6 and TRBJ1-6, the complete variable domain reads DAGVTQSPTHLIKTRGQQVTLRCSPKSGHDTVSWYQQALGQGPQFIFQYYEEEERQRGNFPDRFSGHQFPNYSSELNVNALLLGDSALYLCASSFYPGDNSPLHFGNGTRLTVT.

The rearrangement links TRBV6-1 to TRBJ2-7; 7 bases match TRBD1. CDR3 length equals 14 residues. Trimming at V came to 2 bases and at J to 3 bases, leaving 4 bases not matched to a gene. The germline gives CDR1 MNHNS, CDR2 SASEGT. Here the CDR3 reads CASSEQTGIYEQYF. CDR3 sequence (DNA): TGTGCCAGCAGTGAACAGACAGGGATCTACGAGCAGTACTTC.

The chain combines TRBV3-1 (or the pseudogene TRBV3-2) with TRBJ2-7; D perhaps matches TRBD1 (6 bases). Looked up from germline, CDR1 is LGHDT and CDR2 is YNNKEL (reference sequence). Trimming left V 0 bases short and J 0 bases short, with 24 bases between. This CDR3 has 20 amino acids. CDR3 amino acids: CASSQDVLGAKLSGSYEQYF. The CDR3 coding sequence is TGTGCCAGCAGCCAAGATGTCCTGGGGGCCAAGTTGTCGGGCTCCTACGAGCAGTACTTC.

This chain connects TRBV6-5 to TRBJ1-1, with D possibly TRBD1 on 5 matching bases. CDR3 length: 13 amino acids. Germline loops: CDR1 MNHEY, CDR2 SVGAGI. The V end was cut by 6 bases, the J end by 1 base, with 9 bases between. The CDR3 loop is CASSFTGNTEAFF. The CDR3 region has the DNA TGTGCCAGCAGCTTTACAGGGAACACTGAAGCTTTCTTT.

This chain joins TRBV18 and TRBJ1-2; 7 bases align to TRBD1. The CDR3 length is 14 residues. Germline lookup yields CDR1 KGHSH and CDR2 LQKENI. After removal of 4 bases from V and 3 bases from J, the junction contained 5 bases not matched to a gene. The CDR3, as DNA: TGTGCCAGCTCACTCCGGGACAGAGACTATGGCTACACCTTC. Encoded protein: CASSLRDRDYGYTF. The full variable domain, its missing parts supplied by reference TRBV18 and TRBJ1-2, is NAGVMQNPRHLVRRRGQEARLRCSPMKGHSHVYWYRQLPEEGLKFMVYLQKENIIDESGMPKERFSAEFPKEGPSILRIQQVVRGDSAAYFCASSLRDRDYGYTFGSGTRLTVV.

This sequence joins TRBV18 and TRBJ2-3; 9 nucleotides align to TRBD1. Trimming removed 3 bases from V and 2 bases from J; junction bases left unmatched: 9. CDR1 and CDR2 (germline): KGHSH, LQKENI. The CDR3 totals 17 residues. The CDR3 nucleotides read TGTGCCAGCTCACCTTCGGACAGGGGAGAATACACAGATACGCAGTATTTT. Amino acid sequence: CASSPSDRGEYTDTQYF. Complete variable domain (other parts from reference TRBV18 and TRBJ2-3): NAGVMQNPRHLVRRRGQEARLRCSPMKGHSHVYWYRQLPEEGLKFMVYLQKENIIDESGMPKERFSAEFPKEGPSILRIQQVVRGDSAAYFCASSPSDRGEYTDTQYFGPGTRLTVL.

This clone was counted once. The CDR3 sequence: CASKSGSDFEAFF. In nucleotides, the CDR3 is TGTGCCAGCAAGTCCGGGTCAGACTTTGAAGCTTTCTTT. The chain is built from TRBV6-5 and TRBJ1-1, with D hard to call. This CDR3 has 13 residues. Germline CDR1 is MNHEY and CDR2 is SVGAGI. V was cut by 7 bases and J by 7 bases, with 16 bases left in between.

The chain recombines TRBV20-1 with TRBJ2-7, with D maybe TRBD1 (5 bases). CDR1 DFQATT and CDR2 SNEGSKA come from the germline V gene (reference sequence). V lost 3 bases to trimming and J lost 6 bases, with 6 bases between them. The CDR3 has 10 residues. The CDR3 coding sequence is TGCAGTGCTAGGACAGCCGAGCAGTACTTC. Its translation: CSARTAEQYF.

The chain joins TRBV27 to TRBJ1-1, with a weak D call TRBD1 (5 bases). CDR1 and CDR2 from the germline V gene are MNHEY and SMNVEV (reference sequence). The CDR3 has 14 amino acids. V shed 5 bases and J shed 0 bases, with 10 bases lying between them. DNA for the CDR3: TGTGCCAGCAGTGCCGGACAACTGAACACTGAAGCTTTCTTT. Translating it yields CASSAGQLNTEAFF.

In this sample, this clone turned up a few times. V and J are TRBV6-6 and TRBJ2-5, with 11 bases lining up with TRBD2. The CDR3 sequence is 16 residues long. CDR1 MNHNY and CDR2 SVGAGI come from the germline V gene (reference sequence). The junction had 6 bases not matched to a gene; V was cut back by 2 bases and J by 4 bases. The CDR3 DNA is TGTGCCAGCAGTTACGGGACTAGCGGTTTGCTAGAGACCCAGTACTTC. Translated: CASSYGTSGLLETQYF.

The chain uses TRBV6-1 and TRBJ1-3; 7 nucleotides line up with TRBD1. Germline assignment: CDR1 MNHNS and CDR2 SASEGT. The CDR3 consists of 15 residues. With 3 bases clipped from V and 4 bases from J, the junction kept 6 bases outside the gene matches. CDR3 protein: CASSDDRAWGNTIYF. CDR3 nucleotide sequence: TGTGCCAGCAGTGACGACAGGGCGTGGGGAAACACCATATATTTT.

The CDR3 coding sequence is TGCGCCAGCAGCTTTGGGGACAGGACCTCTGGAAACACCATATATTTT. This translates into CASSFGDRTSGNTIYF. The gene calls are TRBV5-1 and TRBJ1-3; 8 bases align to TRBD1. The CDR3 has 16 amino acids. The V and J ends lost 2 bases and 0 bases, in that order; junction bases with no gene match: 4. Per the germline V gene, CDR1 is SGHRS and CDR2 is YFSETQ.

CDR3 bases: TGTGCCAGCAGAGGGACAGACCAAGAGACCCAGTACTTC. Its translation: CASRGTDQETQYF. The chain combines TRBV2 with TRBJ2-5, with 7 bases identical to TRBD1. This CDR3 contains 13 residues. J was trimmed by 0 bases and V by 6 bases; bases with no gene match: 1. From germline, CDR1 is SNHLY and CDR2 FYNNEI.

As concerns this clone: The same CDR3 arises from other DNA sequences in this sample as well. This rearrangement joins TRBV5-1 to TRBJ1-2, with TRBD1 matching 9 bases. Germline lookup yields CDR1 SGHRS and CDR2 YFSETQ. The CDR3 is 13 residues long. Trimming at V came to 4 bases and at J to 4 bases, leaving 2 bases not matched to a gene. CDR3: CASSLDRGYGYTF. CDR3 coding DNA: TGCGCCAGCAGCCTGGACAGGGGCTATGGCTACACCTTC.

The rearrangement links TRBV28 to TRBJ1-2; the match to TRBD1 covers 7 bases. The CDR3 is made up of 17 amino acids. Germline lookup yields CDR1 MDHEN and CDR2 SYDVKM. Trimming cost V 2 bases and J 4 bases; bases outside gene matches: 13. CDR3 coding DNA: TGTGCCAGCAGTTTAGTTATAGACAGGGACTCTAGCTATGGCTACACCTTC. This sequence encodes CASSLVIDRDSSYGYTF.

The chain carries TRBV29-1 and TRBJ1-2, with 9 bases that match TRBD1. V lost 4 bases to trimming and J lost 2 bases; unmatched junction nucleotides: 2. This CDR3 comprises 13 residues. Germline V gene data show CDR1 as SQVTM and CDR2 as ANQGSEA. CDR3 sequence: CSVVGTGNYGYTF. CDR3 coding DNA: TGCAGCGTTGTGGGGACAGGGAACTATGGCTACACCTTC.

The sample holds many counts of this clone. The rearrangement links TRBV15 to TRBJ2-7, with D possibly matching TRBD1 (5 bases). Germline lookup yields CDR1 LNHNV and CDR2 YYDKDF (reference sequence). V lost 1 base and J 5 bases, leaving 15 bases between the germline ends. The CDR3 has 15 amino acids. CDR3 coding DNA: TGTGCCACCAGCAGAGCCCGGCAGGGCGTGAACGAGCAGTACTTC. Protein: CATSRARQGVNEQYF.

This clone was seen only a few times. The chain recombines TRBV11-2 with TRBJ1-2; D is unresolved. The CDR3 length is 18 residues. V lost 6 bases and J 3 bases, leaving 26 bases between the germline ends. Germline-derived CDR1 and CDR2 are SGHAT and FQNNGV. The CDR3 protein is CASRPTGGGGGIDYGYTF. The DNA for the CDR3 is TGTGCCAGCAGACCTACGGGAGGAGGAGGCGGGATTGACTATGGCTACACCTTC.

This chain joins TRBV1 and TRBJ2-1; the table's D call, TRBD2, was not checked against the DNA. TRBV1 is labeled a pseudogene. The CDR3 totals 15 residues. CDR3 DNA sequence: TGCACCAGCAGCCAAGGAGGTCCAGCGGGGGGGGAGCAGTTCTTC. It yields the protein CTSSQGGPAGGEQFF.

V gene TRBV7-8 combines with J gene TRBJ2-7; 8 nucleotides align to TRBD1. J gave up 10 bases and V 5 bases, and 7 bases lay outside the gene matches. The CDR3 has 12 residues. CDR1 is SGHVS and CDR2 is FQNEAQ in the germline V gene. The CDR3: CASSPDRVLQYF. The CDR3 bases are TGTGCCAGCAGCCCGGACAGGGTACTCCAGTACTTC. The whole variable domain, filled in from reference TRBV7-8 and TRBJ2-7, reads GAGVSQSPRYKVAKRGQDVALRCDPISGHVSLFWYQQALGQGPEFLTYFQNEAQLDKSGLPSDRFFAERPEGSVSTLKIQRTQQEDSAVYLCASSPDRVLQYFGPGTRLTVT.